This TCR beta chain was captured in a study of cytomegalovirus exposure and HLA in healthy donors. This CDR3 region has 13 residues. Germline V gives CDR1 MNHEY, CDR2 SVGAGI. After removal of 6 bases from V and 8 bases from J, the junction contained 7 bases not matched to a gene. These donors counted as nominally healthy when sampled, but unrecorded immune exposures were likely. The PCR used 60 Vbeta and 13 Jbeta primers. Data came from immunoSEQ multiplex PCR; TCRdb stores just in-frame clones and leaves some out. The sample has around 140,000 clones, more than 55% seen once; the top ten hold 5.5% to 7%. Comment on this clone: Its matching antigen is unknown.

Notes on the study in general: Owing to their indistinguishability, certain V segments, notably TRBV6-2 and TRBV6-3, were excluded.

This sequence originates from a woman aged 55-70 years in good health and CMV-seronegative. Sequenced: PBMCs. The chain uses TRBV6-5 and TRBJ1-2, with TRBD1 identical over 9 bases. CDR3 residues: CASRKQGAGGYTF. The CDR3 DNA reads TGTGCCAGCAGGAAACAGGGGGCGGGGGGCTACACCTTC.